This section outlines one T cell receptor (beta chain) sequence together with its context. Here immunoSEQ multiplex PCR was the method, and the copy in TCRdb shows in-frame clones only, minus some. Of more than 45,000 clones listed, 70% to 85% are singletons. These data originate in a study of lymphopenia after photon versus proton radiotherapy. The sequenced sample was peripheral blood, obtained from a patient treated with proton-based radiotherapy. This receptor was obtained from a man between 60 and 75 years old with pancreatic cancer.

This CDR3 reads CASSYSRLNYGYTF. The CDR3 nucleotides read TGTGCCAGCAGTTACTCGCGGCTTAACTATGGCTACACCTTC. The rearrangement joins TRBV6-5 to TRBJ1-2; D gene uncertain. The CDR3 loop spans 14 amino acids. Trimming took off 0 bases at V and 1 base at J, with 6 bases between the two ends. CDR1 is MNHEY and CDR2 is SVGAGI in the germline V gene.